This T cell receptor beta chain was sequenced for a study of human T cells and chemical hapten exposure. Across the whole study: 2% DPC was applied to 2 cm by 2 cm of upper inner arm skin for sensitization. Points from the study as a whole: TCRs above 1 in 1000 frequency stayed constant with DPC sensitization.

A note on this clonotype: Its antigen is currently unknown.

As for time point: pre-sensitization, week 0. This sample's treatment: therapeutic diphenylcyclopropenone sensitization with weekly scalp DPC. V was pared by 6 bases and J by 4 bases, with 4 bases of the junction left unmatched. The germline V gene encodes CDR1 ENHRY and CDR2 SYGVKD. This CDR3 comprises 14 residues. One entry per CDR3 protein results from TCRdb running MiXCR on the RACE reads. Here the sample spans 60,000 or so distinct CDR3 sequences, roughly a tenth being singletons. This sample comprised whole blood, obtained in connection with sensitization to the hapten diphenylcyclopropenone (DPC). The genes are TRBV10-3 and TRBJ2-7, with 12 nucleotides matching TRBD2. This receptor was identified in a middle-aged man with alopecia areata. Some clones in this sample may be carry-over from other donors' samples. This CDR3 is CAISRLAGEYEQYF. In DNA form, the CDR3 reads TGTGCCATCAGCCGACTAGCGGGAGAATACGAGCAGTACTTC.